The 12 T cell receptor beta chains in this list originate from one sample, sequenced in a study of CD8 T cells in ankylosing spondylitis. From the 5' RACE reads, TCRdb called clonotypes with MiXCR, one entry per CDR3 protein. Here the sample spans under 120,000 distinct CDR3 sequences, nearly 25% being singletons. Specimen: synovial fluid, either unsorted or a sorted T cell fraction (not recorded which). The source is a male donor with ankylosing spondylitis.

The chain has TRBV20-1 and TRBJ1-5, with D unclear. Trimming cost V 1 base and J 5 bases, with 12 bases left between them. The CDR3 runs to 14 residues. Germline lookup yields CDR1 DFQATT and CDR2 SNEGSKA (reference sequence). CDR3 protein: CSARAGFRDQPQHF. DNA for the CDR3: TGCAGTGCTAGAGCGGGGTTCCGGGATCAGCCCCAGCATTTT.

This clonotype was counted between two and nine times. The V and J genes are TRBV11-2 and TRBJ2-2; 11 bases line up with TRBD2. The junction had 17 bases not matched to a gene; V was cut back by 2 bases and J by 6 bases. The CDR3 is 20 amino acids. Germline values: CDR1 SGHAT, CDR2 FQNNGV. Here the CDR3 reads CASSLSPGSGRAGSAGELFF. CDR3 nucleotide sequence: TGTGCCAGCAGCTTATCCCCAGGTAGCGGGAGGGCCGGGTCTGCCGGGGAGCTGTTTTTT.

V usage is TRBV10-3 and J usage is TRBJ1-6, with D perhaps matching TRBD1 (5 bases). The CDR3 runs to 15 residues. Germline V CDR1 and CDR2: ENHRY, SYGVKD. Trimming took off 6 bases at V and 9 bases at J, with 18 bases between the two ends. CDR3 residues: CAISRTLSEGSPLHF. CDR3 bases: TGTGCCATCAGCAGGACACTTTCGGAGGGTTCACCCCTCCACTTT.

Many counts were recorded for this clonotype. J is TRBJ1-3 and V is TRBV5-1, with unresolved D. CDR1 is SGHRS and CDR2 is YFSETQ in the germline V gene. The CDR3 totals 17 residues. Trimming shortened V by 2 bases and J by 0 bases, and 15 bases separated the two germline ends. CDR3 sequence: CASSLTFLPSSGNTIYF. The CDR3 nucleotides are TGCGCCAGCAGCTTAACTTTCCTACCTAGCTCTGGAAACACCATATATTTT.

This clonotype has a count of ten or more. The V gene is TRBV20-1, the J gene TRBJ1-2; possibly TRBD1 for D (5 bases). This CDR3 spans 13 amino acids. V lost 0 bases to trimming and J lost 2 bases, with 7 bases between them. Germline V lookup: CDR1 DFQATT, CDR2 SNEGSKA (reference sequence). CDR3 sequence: CSARDPGNYGYTF. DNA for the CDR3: TGCAGTGCTAGAGATCCAGGGAACTATGGCTACACCTTC.

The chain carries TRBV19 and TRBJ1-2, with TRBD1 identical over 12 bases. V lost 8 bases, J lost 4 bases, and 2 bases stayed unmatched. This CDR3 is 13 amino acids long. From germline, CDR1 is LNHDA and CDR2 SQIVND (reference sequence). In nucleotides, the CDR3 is TGTGCCAGTGGGACAGGGGGCCCCTATGGCTACACCTTC. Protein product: CASGTGGPYGYTF.

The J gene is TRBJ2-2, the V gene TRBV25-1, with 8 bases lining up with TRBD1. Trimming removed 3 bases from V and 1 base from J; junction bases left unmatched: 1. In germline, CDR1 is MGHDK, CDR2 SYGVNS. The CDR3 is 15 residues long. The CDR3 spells CASSEGQENTGELFF. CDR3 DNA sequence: TGTGCCAGCAGTGAGGGACAGGAGAACACCGGGGAGCTGTTTTTT.

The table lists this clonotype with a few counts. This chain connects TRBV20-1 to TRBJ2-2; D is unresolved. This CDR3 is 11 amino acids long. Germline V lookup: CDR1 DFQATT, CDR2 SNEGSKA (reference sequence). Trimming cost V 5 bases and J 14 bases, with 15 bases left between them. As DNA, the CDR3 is TGCAGTGCTGCGGACCGGGTGGAACTGTTTTTT. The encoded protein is CSAADRVELFF.

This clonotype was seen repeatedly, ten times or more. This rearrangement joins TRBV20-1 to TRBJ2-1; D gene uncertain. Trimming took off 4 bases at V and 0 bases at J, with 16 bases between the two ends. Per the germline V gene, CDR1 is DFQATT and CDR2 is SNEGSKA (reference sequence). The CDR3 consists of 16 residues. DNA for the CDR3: TGCAGTGCTACCAGCTTAGGCTCCCGCTCCTACAATGAGCAGTTCTTC. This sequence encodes CSATSLGSRSYNEQFF.

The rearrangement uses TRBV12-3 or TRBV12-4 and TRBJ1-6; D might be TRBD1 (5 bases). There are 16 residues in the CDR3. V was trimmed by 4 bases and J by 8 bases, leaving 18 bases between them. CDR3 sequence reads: CASSYRGGEIHSPLHF. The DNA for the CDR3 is TGTGCCAGCAGTTACCGCGGGGGGGAAATCCATTCACCCCTCCACTTT.

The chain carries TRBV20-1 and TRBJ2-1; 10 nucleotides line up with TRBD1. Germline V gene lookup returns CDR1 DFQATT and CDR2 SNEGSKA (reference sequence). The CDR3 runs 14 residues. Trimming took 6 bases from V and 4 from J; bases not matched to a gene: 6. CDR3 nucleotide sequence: TGCAGTGCCCAAGGGGGACAGGGGTACAATGAGCAGTTCTTC. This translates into CSAQGGQGYNEQFF.

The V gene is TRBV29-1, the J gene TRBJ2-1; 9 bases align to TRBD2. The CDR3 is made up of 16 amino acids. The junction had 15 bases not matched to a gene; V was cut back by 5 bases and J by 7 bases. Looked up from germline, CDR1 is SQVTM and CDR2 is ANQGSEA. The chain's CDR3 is CSVFGGASGKVNEQFF. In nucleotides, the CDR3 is TGCAGCGTTTTCGGAGGGGCTAGCGGGAAGGTAAATGAGCAGTTCTTC.